This T cell receptor beta chain was documented in a study of a mutant IDH1 vaccine in newly diagnosed glioma. Study at large: Vaccines were begun 4-6 weeks after radiotherapy alone, or with temozolomide cycles.

V lost 1 base and J lost 3; bases outside the gene matches: 23. This CDR3 has 22 residues. A note on this clone: Its antigen is not identified.

Time point in this sample: week 47, end of study. Topical imiquimod was applied with each vaccine dose, which held 300 ug of mutant IDH1 20-mer peptide. The repertoire was sequenced with immunoSEQ multiplex PCR; TCRdb's copy has only in-frame clones and lacks some. Among about 34,000 clones listed, around 90% were seen once. The TCR sequence derives from a woman aged 40 to 50 with glioma. Specimen: PBMCs, collected from a glioma patient whose treatment included an IDH1 peptide vaccine. The J gene is TRBJ2-7, the V gene TRBV23-1, with 11 positions matching TRBD2. TRBV23-1 is an open reading frame, and its role is uncertain. DNA for the CDR3: TGCGCCAGCAGTCAATTTAACCCTAAGACGGAAGATTCTAGCGGGAGGATCTACGAGCAGTACTTC. Amino acid sequence: CASSQFNPKTEDSSGRIYEQYF.